This T cell receptor beta chain appears in the sequencing data of a study of post-analysis software for immune sequencing data. Study-level information: Disease trajectories encompassed relapsing-remitting, secondary progressive and progressive-relapsing multiple sclerosis.

As concerns this clonotype: No antigen is known for it.

The authors incorporated unique molecular identifiers into the TCR beta cDNA libraries. Each CDR3 protein gets one entry after TCRdb re-called the PCR reads with MiXCR. The table includes about 400,000 distinct CDR3 sequences, about a third detected once. V gave up 0 bases and J gave up 6 bases; unmatched junction bases: 6. The germline gives CDR1 DFQATT, CDR2 SNEGSKA (reference sequence). This CDR3 region has 15 residues. Study-wide results and caveats: Samples sharing a preparation batch grouped tightly together when assessed by F measure. Controls showed lower frequencies than patients for 4 or 5 TRBV segments, and TRBV5-6, TRBV5-1 and TRBV20-1 were among these. Diversity measured as normalized Chao1 was significantly lower in multiple sclerosis patients than in controls.

The rearrangement uses TRBV20-1 and TRBJ2-1, with 9 bases aligning to TRBD2. Source material: blood. The source is a girl under 18 with multiple sclerosis. The CDR3 reads CSARDMERGANEQFF. The CDR3 DNA is TGCAGTGCTAGAGATATGGAGCGGGGGGCCAATGAGCAGTTCTTC.